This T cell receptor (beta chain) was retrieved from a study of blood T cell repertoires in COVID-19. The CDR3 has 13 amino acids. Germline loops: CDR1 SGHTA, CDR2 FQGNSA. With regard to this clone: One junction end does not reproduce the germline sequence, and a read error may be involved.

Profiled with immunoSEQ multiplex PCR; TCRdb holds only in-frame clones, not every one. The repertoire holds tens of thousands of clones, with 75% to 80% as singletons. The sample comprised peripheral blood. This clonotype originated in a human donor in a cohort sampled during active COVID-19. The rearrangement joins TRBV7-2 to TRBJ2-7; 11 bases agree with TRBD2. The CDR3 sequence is CASSLAGGYEQYF. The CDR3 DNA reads TGTGCCAGCAGCCTAGCGGGGGGCTACGAGCAGTACTTC.